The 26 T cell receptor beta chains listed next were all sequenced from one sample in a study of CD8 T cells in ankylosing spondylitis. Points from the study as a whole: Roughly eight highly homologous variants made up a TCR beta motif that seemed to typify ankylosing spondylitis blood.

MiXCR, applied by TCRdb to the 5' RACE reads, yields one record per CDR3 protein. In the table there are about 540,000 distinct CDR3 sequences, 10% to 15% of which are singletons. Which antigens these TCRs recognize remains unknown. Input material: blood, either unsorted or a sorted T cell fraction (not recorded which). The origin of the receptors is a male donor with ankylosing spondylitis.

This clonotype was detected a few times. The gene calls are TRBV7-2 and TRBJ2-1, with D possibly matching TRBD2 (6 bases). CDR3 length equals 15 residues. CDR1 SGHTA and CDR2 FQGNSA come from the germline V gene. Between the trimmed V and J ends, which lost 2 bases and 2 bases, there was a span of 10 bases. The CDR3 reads CASSLSRTTYNEQFF. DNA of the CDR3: TGTGCCAGCAGCTTATCTCGGACTACCTACAATGAGCAGTTCTTC. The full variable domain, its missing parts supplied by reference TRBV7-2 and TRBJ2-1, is GAGVSQSPSNKVTEKGKDVELRCDPISGHTALYWYRQSLGQGLEFLIYFQGNSAPDKSGLPSDRFSAERTGGSVSTLTIQRTQQEDSAVYLCASSLSRTTYNEQFFGPGTRLTVL.

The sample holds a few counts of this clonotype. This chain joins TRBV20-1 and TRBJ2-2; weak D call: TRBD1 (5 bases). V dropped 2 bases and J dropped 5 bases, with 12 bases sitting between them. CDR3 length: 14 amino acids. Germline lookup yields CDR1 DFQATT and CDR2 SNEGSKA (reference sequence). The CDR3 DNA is TGCAGTGCTAGACGGGCAGGGCGGACCGGGGAGCTGTTTTTT. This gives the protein CSARRAGRTGELFF.

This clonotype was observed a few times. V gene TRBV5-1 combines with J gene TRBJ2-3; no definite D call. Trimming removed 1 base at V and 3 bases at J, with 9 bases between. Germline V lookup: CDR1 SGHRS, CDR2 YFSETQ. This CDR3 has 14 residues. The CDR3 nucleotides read TGCGCCAGCAGCTTGTGGTCCGCGACAGATACGCAGTATTTT. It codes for CASSLWSATDTQYF.

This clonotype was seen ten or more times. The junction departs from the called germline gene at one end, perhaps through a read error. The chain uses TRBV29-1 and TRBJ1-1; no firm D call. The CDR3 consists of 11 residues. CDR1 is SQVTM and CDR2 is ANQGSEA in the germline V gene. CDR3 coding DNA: TGCAGCGTCGAAGGGCGGACTGAAGCTTTCTTT. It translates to CSVEGRTEAFF. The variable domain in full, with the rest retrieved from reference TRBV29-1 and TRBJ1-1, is SAVISQKPSRDICQRGTSLTIQCQVDSQVTMMFWYRQQPGQSLTLIATANQGSEATYESGFVIDKFPISRPNLTFSTLTVSNMSPEDSSIYLCSVEGRTEAFFGQGTRLTVV.

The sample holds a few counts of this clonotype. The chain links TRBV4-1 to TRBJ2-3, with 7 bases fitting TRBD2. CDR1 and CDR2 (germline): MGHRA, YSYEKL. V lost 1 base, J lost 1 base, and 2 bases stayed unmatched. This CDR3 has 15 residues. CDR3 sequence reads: CASSQGAGGTDTQYF. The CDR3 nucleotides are TGCGCCAGCAGCCAAGGGGCGGGGGGCACAGATACGCAGTATTTT.

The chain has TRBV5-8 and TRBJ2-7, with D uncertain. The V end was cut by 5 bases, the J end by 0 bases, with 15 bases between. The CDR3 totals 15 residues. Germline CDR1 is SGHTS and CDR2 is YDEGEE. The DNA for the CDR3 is TGTGCCAGCAGTCGTTCATCGGAGAGCTCCTACGAGCAGTACTTC. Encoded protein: CASSRSSESSYEQYF.

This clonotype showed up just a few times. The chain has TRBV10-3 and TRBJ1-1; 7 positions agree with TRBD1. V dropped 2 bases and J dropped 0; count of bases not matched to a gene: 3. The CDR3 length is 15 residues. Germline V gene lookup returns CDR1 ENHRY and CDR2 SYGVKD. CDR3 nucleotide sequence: TGTGCCATCAGTGAGGAGACAGGGTTGAACACTGAAGCTTTCTTT. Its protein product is CAISEETGLNTEAFF.

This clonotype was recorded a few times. The DNA of the CDR3 is TGTGCCAGCATTCCAACTGGGTCGTACAATGAGCAGTTCTTC. Translation gives CASIPTGSYNEQFF. The chain has TRBV11-2 and TRBJ2-1; D is unclear. This CDR3 spans 14 amino acids. V lost 7 bases and J lost 4, with 14 bases in between. Germline loops: CDR1 SGHAT, CDR2 FQNNGV. Variable domain in full (rest from reference TRBV11-2 and TRBJ2-1): EAGVAQSPRYKIIEKRQSVAFWCNPISGHATLYWYQQILGQGPKLLIQFQNNGVVDDSQLPKDRFSAERLKGVDSTLKIQPAKLEDSAVYLCASIPTGSYNEQFFGPGTRLTVL.

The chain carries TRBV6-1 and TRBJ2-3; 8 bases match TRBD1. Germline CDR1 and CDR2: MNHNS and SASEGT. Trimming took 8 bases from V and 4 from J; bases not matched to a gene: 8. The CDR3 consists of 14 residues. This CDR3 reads CASQGAFSADTQYF. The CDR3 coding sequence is TGTGCCAGCCAGGGGGCTTTCTCCGCAGATACGCAGTATTTT.

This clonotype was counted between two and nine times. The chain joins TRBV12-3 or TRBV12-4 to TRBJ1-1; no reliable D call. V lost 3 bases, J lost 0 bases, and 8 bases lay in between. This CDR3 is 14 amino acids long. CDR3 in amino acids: CASSFSRVNTEAFF. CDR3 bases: TGTGCCAGCAGTTTTAGTCGGGTGAACACTGAAGCTTTCTTT.

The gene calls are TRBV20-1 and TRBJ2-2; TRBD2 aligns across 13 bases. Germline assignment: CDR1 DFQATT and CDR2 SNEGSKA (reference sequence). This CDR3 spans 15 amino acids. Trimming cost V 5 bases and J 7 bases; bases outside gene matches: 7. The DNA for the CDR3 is TGCAGTGCTTCTGGACTAGCGGGAGTTGACGGGGAGCTGTTTTTT. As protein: CSASGLAGVDGELFF.

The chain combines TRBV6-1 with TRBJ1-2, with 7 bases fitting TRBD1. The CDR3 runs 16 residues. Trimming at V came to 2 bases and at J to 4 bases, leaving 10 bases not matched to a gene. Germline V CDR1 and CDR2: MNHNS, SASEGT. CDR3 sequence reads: CASSEISGQPIYGYTF. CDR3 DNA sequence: TGTGCCAGCAGTGAAATATCGGGACAGCCTATCTATGGCTACACCTTC.

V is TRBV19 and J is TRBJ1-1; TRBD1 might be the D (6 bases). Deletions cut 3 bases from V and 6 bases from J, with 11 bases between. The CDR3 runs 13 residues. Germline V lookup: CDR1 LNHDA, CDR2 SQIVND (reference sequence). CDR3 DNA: TGTGCCAGTAGTATCCAACAGGGCCCTGAAGCTTTCTTT. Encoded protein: CASSIQQGPEAFF.

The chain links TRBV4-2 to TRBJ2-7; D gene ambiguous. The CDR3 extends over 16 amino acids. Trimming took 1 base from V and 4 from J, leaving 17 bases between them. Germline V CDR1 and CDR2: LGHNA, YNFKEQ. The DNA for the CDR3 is TGTGCCAGCAGCCAAGCATCGGCGGAGCCGGTTTACGAGCAGTACTTC. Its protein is CASSQASAEPVYEQYF.

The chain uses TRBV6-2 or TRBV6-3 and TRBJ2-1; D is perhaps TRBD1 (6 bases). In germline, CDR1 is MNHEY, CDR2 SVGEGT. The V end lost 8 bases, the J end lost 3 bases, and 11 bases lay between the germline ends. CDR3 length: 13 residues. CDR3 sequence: CASGRDNYNEQFF. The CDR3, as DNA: TGTGCCAGCGGTAGGGACAACTACAATGAGCAGTTCTTC.

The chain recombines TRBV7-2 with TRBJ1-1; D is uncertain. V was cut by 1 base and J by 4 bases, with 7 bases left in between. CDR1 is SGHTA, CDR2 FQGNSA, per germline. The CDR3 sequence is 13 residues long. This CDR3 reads CASSLGVATEAFF. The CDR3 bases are TGTGCCAGCAGCTTAGGGGTTGCCACTGAAGCTTTCTTT. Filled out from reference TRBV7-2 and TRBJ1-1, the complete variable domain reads GAGVSQSPSNKVTEKGKDVELRCDPISGHTALYWYRQSLGQGLEFLIYFQGNSAPDKSGLPSDRFSAERTGGSVSTLTIQRTQQEDSAVYLCASSLGVATEAFFGQGTRLTVV.

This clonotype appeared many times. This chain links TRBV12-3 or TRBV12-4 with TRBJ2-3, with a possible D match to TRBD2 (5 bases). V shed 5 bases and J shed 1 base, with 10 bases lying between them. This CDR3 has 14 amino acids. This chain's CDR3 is CASSKADGTDTQYF. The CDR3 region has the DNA TGTGCCAGCAGTAAAGCGGATGGCACAGATACGCAGTATTTT.

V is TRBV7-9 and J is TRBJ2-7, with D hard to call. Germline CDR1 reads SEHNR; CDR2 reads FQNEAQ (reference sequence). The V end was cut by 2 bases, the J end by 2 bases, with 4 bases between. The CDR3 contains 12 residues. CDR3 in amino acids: CASSLSTYEQYV. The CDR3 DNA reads TGTGCCAGCAGCTTATCCACCTACGAGCAGTACGTC.

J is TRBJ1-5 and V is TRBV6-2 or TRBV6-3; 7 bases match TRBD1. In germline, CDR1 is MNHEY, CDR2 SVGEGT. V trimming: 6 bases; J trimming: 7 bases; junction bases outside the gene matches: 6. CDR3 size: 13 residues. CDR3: CASSGQARQPQHF. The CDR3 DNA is TGTGCCAGCAGCGGACAGGCTCGACAGCCCCAGCATTTT.

The CDR3 here is CSAREDRYNEQFF. CDR3 in DNA: TGCAGTGCTAGAGAGGACAGATACAATGAGCAGTTCTTC. The J gene is TRBJ2-1, the V gene TRBV20-1; maybe TRBD1 (6 bases). The V end was cut by 0 bases, the J end by 4 bases, with 7 bases between. Germline-derived CDR1 and CDR2 are DFQATT and SNEGSKA (reference sequence). The CDR3 has 13 residues.

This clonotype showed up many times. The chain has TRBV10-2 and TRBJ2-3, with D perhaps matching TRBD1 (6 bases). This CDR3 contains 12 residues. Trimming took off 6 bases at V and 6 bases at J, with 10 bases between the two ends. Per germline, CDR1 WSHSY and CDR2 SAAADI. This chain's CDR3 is CASSPTGDTQYF. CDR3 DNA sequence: TGCGCCAGCAGCCCGACAGGTGATACGCAGTATTTT.

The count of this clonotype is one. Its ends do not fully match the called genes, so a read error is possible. The CDR3 DNA sequence: TGTGCCATCGGTGAGTCCCAGCATAATGAGCAGTTCTTC. Translating gives CAIGESQHNEQFF. The J gene is TRBJ2-1, the V gene TRBV10-3; D is uncertain. The CDR3 spans 13 residues. Per germline, CDR1 ENHRY and CDR2 SYGVKD.

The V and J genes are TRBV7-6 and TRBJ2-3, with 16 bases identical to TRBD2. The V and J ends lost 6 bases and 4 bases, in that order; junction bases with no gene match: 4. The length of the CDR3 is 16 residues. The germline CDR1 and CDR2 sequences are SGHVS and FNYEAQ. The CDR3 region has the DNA TGTGCCAGCAGTCATGGGACTAGCGGGAGGGCAGATACGCAGTATTTT. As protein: CASSHGTSGRADTQYF.

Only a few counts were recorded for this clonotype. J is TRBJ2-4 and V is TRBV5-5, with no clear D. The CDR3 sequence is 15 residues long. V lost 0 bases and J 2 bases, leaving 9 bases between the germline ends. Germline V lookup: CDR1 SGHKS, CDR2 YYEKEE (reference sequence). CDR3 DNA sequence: TGTGCCAGCAGCTTGGCGGGTCCGTCCAAAAACATTCAGTACTTC. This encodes CASSLAGPSKNIQYF.

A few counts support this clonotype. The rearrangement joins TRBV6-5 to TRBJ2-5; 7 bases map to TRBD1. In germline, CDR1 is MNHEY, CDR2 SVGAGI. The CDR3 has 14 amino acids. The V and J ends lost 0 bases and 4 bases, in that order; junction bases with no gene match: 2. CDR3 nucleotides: TGTGCCAGCAGTTACTCGAACAGGGGAGAGACCCAGTACTTC. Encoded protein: CASSYSNRGETQYF.

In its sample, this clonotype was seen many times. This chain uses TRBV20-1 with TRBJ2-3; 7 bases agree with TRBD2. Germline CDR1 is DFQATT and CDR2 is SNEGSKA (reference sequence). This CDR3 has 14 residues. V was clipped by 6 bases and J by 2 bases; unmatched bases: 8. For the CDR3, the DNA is TGCAGTGCCGCCACTAGCGTGTCCACAGATACGCAGTATTTT. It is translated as CSAATSVSTDTQYF.